Below are 32 T cell receptor beta chains sequenced from a single sample in a study of blood T cell repertoires in COVID-19. Repertoires were generated with immunoSEQ multiplex PCR, while TCRdb's copy carries only in-frame clones and drops some. This table has fewer than 200,000 clones, 65% to 85% appearing once. Source material: peripheral blood. These receptor sequences come from an older woman who had recovered from COVID-19.

The chain recombines TRBV7-2 with TRBJ1-2; D call uncertain. This CDR3 has 12 residues. V was cut by 5 bases and J by 8 bases, with 12 bases left in between. In germline, CDR1 is SGHTA, CDR2 FQGNSA. CDR3 region: CASSPAGGGYTF. DNA for the CDR3: TGTGCCAGCAGCCCGGCGGGAGGAGGCTACACCTTC.

In nucleotides, the CDR3 is TGTGCTAGTGGTTTGACTAGCGGGTACAATGAGCAGTTCTTC. Translating gives CASGLTSGYNEQFF. The chain carries TRBV12-5 and TRBJ2-1; 9 positions match TRBD2. CDR3 length: 14 amino acids. Per germline, CDR1 LGHNT and CDR2 FRNRAP. V was clipped by 2 bases and J by 4 bases; unmatched bases: 0.

This rearrangement joins TRBV19 to TRBJ1-2, with 10 positions matching TRBD1. Germline V gene data show CDR1 as LNHDA and CDR2 as SQIVND (reference sequence). The CDR3 is made up of 16 amino acids. The V and J ends lost 7 bases and 4 bases, in that order; junction bases with no gene match: 12. The DNA of the CDR3 is TGTGCCAGTACCCTCGACCCGGGACAGGGGCTCTATGGCTACACCTTC. Translation gives CASTLDPGQGLYGYTF.

This clone occurred a few times. The chain is built from TRBV5-4 and TRBJ1-5; D unclear. Germline assignment: CDR1 SGHNT and CDR2 YYREEE (reference sequence). The CDR3 is made up of 14 amino acids. Trimming cost V 2 bases and J 7 bases, with 13 bases left between them. CDR3 sequence: CASSLGGPGQPQHF. The CDR3 coding sequence is TGTGCCAGCAGCTTAGGAGGCCCAGGACAGCCCCAGCATTTT.

CDR3 sequence: CASIIGQGVYGYTF. The CDR3 DNA reads as TGTGCCAGCATAATCGGGCAGGGGGTCTATGGCTACACCTTC. The chain has TRBV6-5 and TRBJ1-2, with 7 bases aligning to TRBD1. This CDR3 is 14 amino acids long. Trimming removed 7 bases from V and 4 bases from J; junction bases left unmatched: 9. Per the germline V gene, CDR1 is MNHEY and CDR2 is SVGAGI.

This rearrangement joins TRBV19 to TRBJ1-6, with 7 bases that match TRBD1. In germline, CDR1 is LNHDA, CDR2 SQIVND (reference sequence). The CDR3 is 14 residues long. V shed 6 bases and J 7 bases; nucleotides not matched to a gene: 6. Here the CDR3 reads CASRGDRANSPLHF. The CDR3 bases are TGTGCCAGTAGAGGTGACAGGGCCAATTCACCCCTCCACTTT.

The rearrangement links TRBV28 to TRBJ2-7; D is ambiguous. V dropped 4 bases and J dropped 6 bases, with 7 bases sitting between them. The CDR3 is 11 residues long. Per germline, CDR1 MDHEN and CDR2 SYDVKM. The CDR3 loop is CASSSTGEQYF. In DNA form, the CDR3 reads TGTGCCAGCAGTTCAACCGGCGAGCAGTACTTC.

The J gene is TRBJ2-1, the V gene TRBV20-1; TRBD2 agrees at 7 bases. V shed 3 bases, J shed 7 bases, and the junction held 12 bases outside the gene matches. This CDR3 is 15 amino acids long. Germline V CDR1 and CDR2: DFQATT, SNEGSKA (reference sequence). CDR3 in DNA: TGCAGTGCTAGTGGTACTAGCGACGGGAGAAATGAGCAGTTCTTC. It codes for CSASGTSDGRNEQFF.

The chain uses TRBV18 and TRBJ1-2; 7 bases align to TRBD1. Germline V gene lookup returns CDR1 KGHSH and CDR2 LQKENI. The CDR3 is 13 amino acids. The V and J ends lost 1 base and 7 bases, in that order; junction bases with no gene match: 3. The CDR3 spells CASSPLNRGGYTF. DNA of the CDR3: TGTGCCAGCTCACCACTTAACAGGGGTGGCTACACCTTC. The full variable domain, completed using reference TRBV18 and TRBJ1-2, is NAGVMQNPRHLVRRRGQEARLRCSPMKGHSHVYWYRQLPEEGLKFMVYLQKENIIDESGMPKERFSAEFPKEGPSILRIQQVVRGDSAAYFCASSPLNRGGYTFGSGTRLTVV.

The chain couples TRBV30 to TRBJ1-6; D may be TRBD1 (5 bases). The CDR3 is 15 residues long. Trimming cost V 0 bases and J 7 bases, with 13 bases left between them. Germline values: CDR1 GTSNPN, CDR2 SVGIG (reference sequence). The CDR3 reads CAWSVRGTLNSPLHF. The CDR3 DNA is TGTGCCTGGAGTGTACGGGGGACGCTGAATTCACCCCTCCACTTT.

The chain recombines TRBV29-1 with TRBJ1-5; D not resolved. Germline V gene data show CDR1 as SQVTM and CDR2 as ANQGSEA. V shed 4 bases and J shed 7 bases, with 14 bases lying between them. This CDR3 comprises 13 residues. The DNA of the CDR3 is TGCAGCGTTGTCCACTCATTCGGGCAGCCCCAGCATTTT. It codes for CSVVHSFGQPQHF. Full variable domain (outside the CDR3, taken from reference TRBV29-1 and TRBJ1-5): SAVISQKPSRDICQRGTSLTIQCQVDSQVTMMFWYRQQPGQSLTLIATANQGSEATYESGFVIDKFPISRPNLTFSTLTVSNMSPEDSSIYLCSVVHSFGQPQHFGDGTRLSIL.

The J gene is TRBJ1-4, the V gene TRBV18, with 9 bases fitting TRBD1. Germline trimming cut 6 bases from V and 8 bases from J; bases unmatched to any gene: 7. The CDR3 runs to 14 residues. CDR1 is KGHSH and CDR2 is LQKENI in the germline V gene. CDR3 bases: TGTGCCAGCTCTCCCGGGACAGGGCGGGAAAAACTGTTTTTT. This codes for CASSPGTGREKLFF. Complete variable domain (other parts from reference TRBV18 and TRBJ1-4): NAGVMQNPRHLVRRRGQEARLRCSPMKGHSHVYWYRQLPEEGLKFMVYLQKENIIDESGMPKERFSAEFPKEGPSILRIQQVVRGDSAAYFCASSPGTGREKLFFGSGTQLSVL.

V and J are TRBV11-2 and TRBJ2-3; the D gene is possibly TRBD1 (5 bases). V gave up 4 bases and J gave up 4 bases, with 15 bases separating them. The CDR3 totals 15 residues. CDR1 and CDR2 (germline): SGHAT, FQNNGV. CDR3 sequence: CASSSAKKGSDTQYF. The CDR3 DNA reads as TGTGCCAGCAGCTCCGCGAAGAAGGGGTCAGATACGCAGTATTTT.

The chain uses TRBV4-3 and TRBJ2-1; TRBD2 aligns across 10 bases. With 2 bases clipped from V and 8 bases from J, the junction kept 6 bases outside the gene matches. Germline CDR1 and CDR2: LGHNA and YSLEER. There are 15 residues in the CDR3. For the CDR3, the DNA is TGCGCCAGCAGCCAATCTAGCGGGAGTTGGGATGAGCAGTTCTTC. Translation: CASSQSSGSWDEQFF.

The J gene is TRBJ2-6, the V gene TRBV7-9; 7 nucleotides match TRBD1. J was trimmed by 0 bases and V by 11 bases; bases with no gene match: 10. Germline loops: CDR1 SEHNR, CDR2 FQNEAQ (reference sequence). This CDR3 has 16 amino acids. The CDR3 region is CAAWGTDYSGANVLTF. The CDR3 coding sequence is TGTGCCGCCTGGGGGACAGACTACTCTGGGGCCAACGTCCTGACTTTC.

This clone has only one observation. The rearrangement joins TRBV20-1 to TRBJ2-7; D may be TRBD1 (5 bases). Germline CDR1 is DFQATT and CDR2 is SNEGSKA (reference sequence). The CDR3 extends over 11 amino acids. Trimming left V 7 bases short and J 3 bases short, with 10 bases between. This CDR3 is CSGAQGYEQYF. CDR3 sequence (DNA): TGCAGTGGGGCCCAGGGCTACGAGCAGTACTTC.

The chain joins TRBV7-6 to TRBJ2-2; 7 bases line up with TRBD1. CDR1 SGHVS and CDR2 FNYEAQ come from the germline V gene. CDR3 length: 16 residues. Germline trimming cut 3 bases from V and 4 bases from J; bases unmatched to any gene: 8. In DNA, the CDR3 is TGTGCCAGCAGCTTCGTTGAGGGGGCGGGCACCGGGGAGCTGTTTTTT. Translating gives CASSFVEGAGTGELFF.

The chain has TRBV10-3 and TRBJ2-3; TRBD1 might be the D (8 bases). V was shortened by 8 bases and J by 6 bases, with 12 bases between the two germline ends. The CDR3 is 12 residues long. The germline gives CDR1 ENHRY, CDR2 SYGVKD. The CDR3 is CAIAQGGDTQYF. The CDR3, as DNA: TGTGCCATCGCACAGGGGGGGGATACGCAGTATTTT.

The count of this clone is one. The rearrangement uses TRBV5-1 and TRBJ2-1; D might be TRBD2 (6 bases). Germline V gene data show CDR1 as SGHRS and CDR2 as YFSETQ. Trimming removed 5 bases from V and 0 bases from J, with 15 bases in between. The length of the CDR3 is 16 residues. CDR3 DNA: TGCGCCAGCAGTGGTTCGGGGGTTACCTCCTACAATGAGCAGTTCTTC. Amino acid sequence: CASSGSGVTSYNEQFF.

Written as DNA, the CDR3 is TGCGCCAGCAGCCCCTTGCCCCGGGCCCCGGGGGAGCAGTACTTC. Protein product: CASSPLPRAPGEQYF. This chain links TRBV4-1 with TRBJ2-7, with D maybe TRBD2 (5 bases). The CDR3 has 15 residues. The germline V and J ends were trimmed by 4 bases and 7 bases, with 20 bases remaining between them. Germline V CDR1 and CDR2: MGHRA, YSYEKL.

The gene calls are TRBV13 and TRBJ1-5; possibly TRBD1 for D (5 bases). Germline-derived CDR1 and CDR2 are PRHDT and FYEKMQ (reference sequence). There are 15 residues in the CDR3. Trimming stripped 0 bases from V and 3 bases from J, with 9 bases between. For the CDR3, the DNA is TGTGCCAGCAGCTTAGGGGGGGGTCCCAATCAGCCCCAGCATTTT. As protein: CASSLGGGPNQPQHF.

The chain combines TRBV5-5 with TRBJ1-6; tentative D call: TRBD1 (6 bases). CDR3 length: 16 residues. With 1 base removed from V and 9 bases from J, the gap between germline ends came to 17 bases. Germline loops: CDR1 SGHKS, CDR2 YYEKEE (reference sequence). The CDR3 region has the DNA TGTGCCAGCAGCTTGTTTCAGCTCAGGGGAAGTTCACCCCTCCACTTT. Translation: CASSLFQLRGSSPLHF.

The chain uses TRBV11-2 and TRBJ1-1, with D possibly matching TRBD1 (6 bases). The germline V gene encodes CDR1 SGHAT and CDR2 FQNNGV. V was cut by 5 bases and J by 1 base, with 17 bases left in between. The length of the CDR3 is 16 residues. The CDR3 nucleotides read TGTGCCAGCAGCCGATCTGGGGGCGATGGGAACACTGAAGCTTTCTTT. Translating it yields CASSRSGGDGNTEAFF.

This clone has a handful of counts. The rearrangement uses TRBV5-1 and TRBJ2-7, with TRBD1 as a possible D gene (6 bases). V was shortened by 1 base and J by 7 bases, with 12 bases between the two germline ends. The CDR3 extends over 13 amino acids. Germline CDR1 and CDR2: SGHRS and YFSETQ. The CDR3 sequence is CASSLRGMREQYF. The CDR3 region has the DNA TGCGCCAGCAGCTTGAGGGGGATGAGGGAGCAGTACTTC.

This chain joins TRBV27 and TRBJ2-1, with TRBD2 as a possible D gene (6 bases). V was pared by 7 bases and J by 0 bases, with 22 bases between. The CDR3 spans 18 residues. The V gene's germline CDR1 is MNHEY and CDR2 SMNVEV (reference sequence). The CDR3 nucleotides read TGTGCCAGCAACCCGCTCGGGGGAGGTTTCGGCTCCTACAATGAGCAGTTCTTC. Protein sequence: CASNPLGGGFGSYNEQFF.

The CDR3 reads CASSPLGLAGELFF. The DNA of the CDR3 is TGTGCCAGCAGCCCCCTAGGACTCGCCGGGGAGCTGTTTTTT. The gene calls are TRBV28 and TRBJ2-2, with D possibly being TRBD2 (5 bases). The germline CDR1 and CDR2 sequences are MDHEN and SYDVKM. CDR3 size: 14 residues. V lost 6 bases and J 6 bases, leaving 14 bases between the germline ends.

The rearrangement uses TRBV10-3 and TRBJ2-3; 13 positions match TRBD2. Germline V lookup: CDR1 ENHRY, CDR2 SYGVKD. V was clipped by 2 bases and J by 7 bases; unmatched bases: 6. This CDR3 contains 16 residues. The CDR3 sequence is CAISEIEGLAGNTQYF. CDR3 bases: TGTGCCATCAGTGAGATCGAGGGACTAGCGGGAAATACGCAGTATTTT.

This rearrangement joins TRBV7-3 to TRBJ2-3, with 8 positions matching TRBD2. The CDR3 loop spans 16 amino acids. CDR1 SGHTA and CDR2 FQGTGA come from the germline V gene. V lost 5 bases, J lost 1 base, and 8 bases stayed unmatched. CDR3 amino acids: CASSPRAGARTDTQYF. CDR3 DNA: TGTGCCAGCAGCCCCCGAGCGGGGGCGCGCACAGATACGCAGTATTTT.

The chain links TRBV7-8 to TRBJ2-7; the match to TRBD2 covers 7 bases. V gave up 5 bases and J gave up 3 bases; unmatched junction bases: 7. The CDR3 length is 14 residues. Germline V lookup: CDR1 SGHVS, CDR2 FQNEAQ. CDR3 amino acids: CASSPRGGNYEQYF. DNA of the CDR3: TGTGCCAGCAGCCCCCGCGGGGGTAACTACGAGCAGTACTTC.

This clone was counted a few times. The V and J genes are TRBV4-3 and TRBJ2-3, with D perhaps TRBD2 (5 bases). V was pared by 2 bases and J by 2 bases, with 11 bases between. The CDR3 spans 15 residues. Germline CDR1 LGHNA, CDR2 YSLEER. The CDR3 reads CASSQSLATTDTQYF. The CDR3 DNA reads TGCGCCAGCAGCCAATCCCTAGCCACCACAGATACGCAGTATTTT.

The V call is TRBV18, the J call TRBJ1-2; 7 nucleotides agree with TRBD1. There are 14 residues in the CDR3. CDR1 and CDR2 from the germline V gene are KGHSH and LQKENI. V lost 6 bases and J lost 8; bases outside the gene matches: 12. The chain's CDR3 is CASSPTGRLGGYTF. In nucleotides, the CDR3 is TGTGCCAGCTCTCCGACAGGGAGGCTGGGGGGCTACACCTTC.

The gene calls are TRBV27 and TRBJ2-1, with 7 bases identical to TRBD1. CDR3 length equals 22 residues. CDR1 is MNHEY, CDR2 SMNVEV, per germline (reference sequence). The ends lost 1 base at V and 7 bases at J; junction bases unmatched: 28. The CDR3 is CASSLWRAQGVLSLMGSNEQFF. CDR3 DNA: TGTGCCAGCAGTTTATGGCGGGCTCAGGGGGTCTTATCTTTAATGGGGTCGAATGAGCAGTTCTTC.